The source of this TCR beta chain is a study of shared clonotypes between healthy human individuals. After removal of 3 bases from V and 3 bases from J, the junction contained 6 bases not matched to a gene. The CDR3 is 15 residues long. CDR1 is SEHNR, CDR2 FQNEAQ, per germline (reference sequence). TCRdb keeps only in-frame clones here, not all; method: immunoSEQ multiplex PCR. The sample lists millions of clones, 85% to 95% occurring once. The chain uses TRBV7-9 and TRBJ2-5; 8 bases map to TRBD1. This TCR was recovered from a man younger than 35 in good health. Sample: naive CD4+ T cells sorted from blood. Subset meaning: CD45RA+ positively selected. The CDR3 sequence is CASSFDRGVKETQYF. The CDR3 DNA sequence: TGTGCCAGCAGCTTCGACAGGGGCGTAAAAGAGACCCAGTACTTC.